A single sample gave rise to the 8 T cell receptor beta chains below, sequenced in a study of T cell responses to AZD1222 COVID-19 vaccine. Assay: immunoSEQ multiplex PCR; the TCRdb copy retains only in-frame clones and omits some. Of 82,000 or so clones listed, roughly 90% are singletons. The specimen comprised peripheral blood, sampled on day 0 of AZD1222 vaccination. Every receptor here comes from an adult in good health.

The chain employs TRBV30 and TRBJ1-1; 7 nucleotides align to TRBD1. Trimming took 3 bases from V and 5 from J; bases not matched to a gene: 6. CDR3 size: 13 residues. The germline CDR1 and CDR2 sequences are GTSNPN and SVGIG (reference sequence). CDR3: CAWSNRGKTEAFF. In DNA form, the CDR3 reads TGTGCCTGGAGCAACAGGGGAAAAACTGAAGCTTTCTTT.

This clone was seen only once. The chain recombines TRBV9 with TRBJ1-6, with 10 bases lining up with TRBD1. Trimming took 4 bases from V and 7 from J; bases not matched to a gene: 2. This CDR3 region has 14 residues. CDR1 SGDLS and CDR2 YYNGEE come from the germline V gene. The CDR3: CASSLGQGNSPLHF. CDR3 in DNA: TGTGCCAGCAGCTTGGGACAGGGGAATTCACCCCTCCACTTT.

This sequence joins TRBV6-6 and TRBJ2-7; the match to TRBD1 covers 9 bases. Germline lookup yields CDR1 MNHNY and CDR2 SVGAGI (reference sequence). V shed 5 bases, J shed 0 bases, and the junction held 20 bases outside the gene matches. The CDR3 covers 20 residues. As DNA, the CDR3 is TGTGCCAGCAGTCGCCAACCCGGGACAGGGTTGTACCAAAGCTCCTACGAGCAGTACTTC. Amino acids: CASSRQPGTGLYQSSYEQYF.

V is TRBV11-2 and J is TRBJ1-1; D is unclear. Trimming took off 3 bases at V and 1 base at J, with 12 bases between the two ends. Germline loops: CDR1 SGHAT, CDR2 FQNNGV. The CDR3 extends over 15 amino acids. The CDR3 here is CASSLLGMGNTEAFF. The CDR3 DNA follows: TGTGCCAGCAGCTTGTTAGGGATGGGGAACACTGAAGCTTTCTTT.

The rearrangement joins TRBV5-6 to TRBJ2-2; TRBD1 matches 7 bases. The CDR3 contains 16 residues. Germline CDR1 SGHDT, CDR2 YYEEEE. V shed 2 bases and J 5 bases; nucleotides not matched to a gene: 9. CDR3 loop: CASSFLGQALTGELFF. CDR3 DNA: TGTGCCAGCAGCTTCCTAGGACAGGCCTTAACCGGGGAGCTGTTTTTT.

The chain joins TRBV6-5 to TRBJ2-3; TRBD2 matches at 13 bases. V was clipped by 5 bases and J by 3 bases; unmatched bases: 2. Germline values: CDR1 MNHEY, CDR2 SVGAGI. This CDR3 is 15 amino acids long. Here the CDR3 DNA reads TGTGCCAGCAGTCCGGGACTAGCGGGAACAGATACGCAGTATTTT. Translated, it gives CASSPGLAGTDTQYF.

The chain couples TRBV19 to TRBJ1-4; D is possibly TRBD1 (5 bases). Germline V gene data show CDR1 as LNHDA and CDR2 as SQIVND (reference sequence). The CDR3 is made up of 15 amino acids. With 5 bases removed from V and 5 bases from J, the gap between germline ends came to 15 bases. CDR3 nucleotide sequence: TGTGCCAGTAGTGTCCTCGGGACGGGGAATGAAAAACTGTTTTTT. Encoded protein: CASSVLGTGNEKLFF.

J is TRBJ1-2 and V is TRBV6-1, with D unclear. CDR3 length: 12 amino acids. Germline CDR1 and CDR2: MNHNS and SASEGT. V was cut by 3 bases and J by 4 bases, with 6 bases left in between. CDR3 residues: CASSERSYGYTF. CDR3 DNA: TGTGCCAGCAGTGAGCGTAGCTATGGCTACACCTTC.